The 9 T cell receptor beta chains below come from one sample, sequenced in a study of T cell responses to AZD1222 COVID-19 vaccine. Profiled with immunoSEQ multiplex PCR; TCRdb holds only in-frame clones, not every one. The sample records some 150,000 clones, 80% to 95% being singletons. Source: peripheral blood, taken 28 days after the second AZD1222 dose. Receptors originate from an adult who received the AZD1222 COVID-19 vaccine.

The chain joins TRBV28 to TRBJ1-3, with D uncertain. Trimming took off 10 bases at V and 4 bases at J, with 20 bases between the two ends. The CDR3 runs 15 residues. Per germline, CDR1 MDHEN and CDR2 SYDVKM. The CDR3 nucleotides are TGTGCCATTACTCCCCTTAGGGCAGCCGGAAACACCATATATTTT. Amino acid sequence: CAITPLRAAGNTIYF.

The rearrangement links TRBV19 to TRBJ2-3; TRBD2 matches 8 bases. CDR3 length: 15 amino acids. Germline CDR1 LNHDA, CDR2 SQIVND (reference sequence). V shed 4 bases and J 2 bases; nucleotides not matched to a gene: 5. CDR3 sequence reads: CASSTAGRATDTQYF. The DNA of the CDR3 is TGTGCCAGTAGTACCGCCGGGAGGGCCACAGATACGCAGTATTTT.

This clone was detected only a few times. The sample carries other DNA sequences with the same CDR3. The gene calls are TRBV28 and TRBJ1-5, with no clear D. Germline CDR1 is MDHEN and CDR2 is SYDVKM. V lost 5 bases, J lost 6 bases, and 8 bases lay in between. This CDR3 comprises 12 residues. CDR3 sequence reads: CASSALGQPQHF. In nucleotides, the CDR3 is TGTGCCAGCAGTGCCCTCGGTCAGCCCCAGCATTTT.

V and J are TRBV19 and TRBJ2-7; D call uncertain. CDR3 length: 14 amino acids. The germline V gene encodes CDR1 LNHDA and CDR2 SQIVND (reference sequence). V shed 3 bases and J shed 1 base, with 10 bases lying between them. The CDR3 is CASSINLQSYEQYF. The CDR3 coding sequence is TGTGCCAGTAGTATTAATCTGCAGTCCTACGAGCAGTACTTC.

The chain combines TRBV6-1 with TRBJ2-5; a weak D match, TRBD1 (6 bases). Germline CDR1 is MNHNS and CDR2 is SASEGT. CDR3 length: 16 residues. Trimming removed 4 bases from V and 2 bases from J, with 17 bases in between. The DNA of the CDR3 is TGTGCCAGCAGTGCGATGTACAGGGTGGGACAAGAGACCCAGTACTTC. This sequence encodes CASSAMYRVGQETQYF.

The chain has TRBV28 and TRBJ1-2; maybe TRBD1 (5 bases). Germline V gene lookup returns CDR1 MDHEN and CDR2 SYDVKM. V was clipped by 6 bases and J by 3 bases, with 14 bases between them. CDR3 length: 14 amino acids. The CDR3 DNA follows: TGTGCCAGCAGAGATACAGGCCTGGACTATGGCTACACCTTC. Translation: CASRDTGLDYGYTF.

The chain joins TRBV28 to TRBJ1-4, with a possible D match to TRBD1 (6 bases). The germline V and J ends were trimmed by 3 bases and 8 bases, with 13 bases remaining between them. The CDR3 has 14 residues. The germline V gene encodes CDR1 MDHEN and CDR2 SYDVKM. The CDR3 region is CASSLSGAGEKLFF. The CDR3 DNA reads as TGTGCCAGCAGTTTGTCGGGGGCTGGCGAAAAACTGTTTTTT.

The chain is built from TRBV24-1 and TRBJ2-1; 12 nucleotides agree with TRBD1. With V trimmed by 3 bases and J by 6 bases, 2 bases remained unmatched. Germline CDR1 and CDR2: KGHDR and SFDVKD. There are 15 residues in the CDR3. CDR3 nucleotides: TGTGCCACCAGTGATCCGGGACAGGGGGCCAATGAGCAGTTCTTC. This sequence encodes CATSDPGQGANEQFF.

The rearrangement joins TRBV9 to TRBJ1-1; TRBD1 is a possible D gene (5 bases). The CDR3 totals 15 residues. CDR1 is SGDLS, CDR2 YYNGEE, per germline. V lost 0 bases and J lost 0, with 9 bases in between. CDR3 residues: CASSVAAGMNTEAFF. DNA for the CDR3: TGTGCCAGCAGCGTAGCTGCAGGGATGAACACTGAAGCTTTCTTT.